The 25 T cell receptor beta chains below come from one sample, sequenced in a study of blood T cell repertoires in COVID-19. Clones were read by immunoSEQ multiplex PCR, and TCRdb kept only the in-frame ones, dropping some. The sample records 450,000 to 600,000 clones, about 90% being singletons. Sequenced material: PBMCs or T cells enriched from blood (not recorded which). The receptors originated from a young woman who had recovered from COVID-19.

This chain links TRBV3-1 (or the pseudogene TRBV3-2) with TRBJ1-2; no firm D call. V lost 5 bases, J lost 7 bases, and 11 bases lay in between. The CDR3 is made up of 12 amino acids. Germline lookup yields CDR1 LGHDT and CDR2 YNNKEL (reference sequence). CDR3 sequence: CASSVGIVGYTF. CDR3 in DNA: TGTGCCAGCAGCGTCGGGATTGTTGGCTACACCTTC.

With regard to this clone: The same CDR3 also results from other DNA sequences found in this sample. The chain links TRBV3-1 (or the pseudogene TRBV3-2) to TRBJ2-2; D unresolved. CDR1 LGHDT and CDR2 YNNKEL come from the germline V gene (reference sequence). V lost 2 bases, J lost 6 bases, and 4 bases lay in between. This CDR3 comprises 12 residues. The CDR3 DNA sequence: TGTGCCAGCAGCCAACGGGCCGGGGAGCTGTTTTTT. It yields the protein CASSQRAGELFF.

The rearrangement joins TRBV27 to TRBJ2-2; the match to TRBD2 covers 12 bases. Losses at the gene ends were 5 bases for V and 5 bases for J; bases not matched to a gene: 6. The CDR3 consists of 16 residues. Looked up from germline, CDR1 is MNHEY and CDR2 is SMNVEV (reference sequence). This CDR3 reads CASSPSLAGGTGELFF. The CDR3 nucleotides read TGTGCCAGCAGTCCGTCACTAGCGGGGGGTACCGGGGAGCTGTTTTTT.

This chain connects TRBV24-1 to TRBJ2-7, with 8 positions matching TRBD1. The CDR3 is 16 amino acids. V was pared by 2 bases and J by 4 bases, with 9 bases of the junction left unmatched. Germline V gene sequence: CDR1 KGHDR, CDR2 SFDVKD. CDR3: CATSDSPGTGVYEQYF. The CDR3 coding sequence is TGTGCCACCAGTGATTCGCCTGGGACAGGAGTTTACGAGCAGTACTTC.

The chain couples TRBV4-2 to TRBJ1-1; unclear D gene. V gave up 0 bases and J gave up 0 bases, with 8 bases separating them. CDR1 is LGHNA and CDR2 is YNFKEQ in the germline V gene. There are 15 residues in the CDR3. The CDR3 sequence: CASSQELGLNTEAFF. The CDR3 nucleotides read TGTGCCAGCAGCCAAGAATTGGGCCTGAACACTGAAGCTTTCTTT.

The CDR3 nucleotides read TGTGCCAGGGGGATGCAGGGACAGGGTCCAGATACGCAGTATTTT. Translating gives CARGMQGQGPDTQYF. The rearrangement links TRBV2 to TRBJ2-3, with 9 bases fitting TRBD1. The germline gives CDR1 SNHLY, CDR2 FYNNEI. J was trimmed by 4 bases and V by 9 bases; bases with no gene match: 11. This CDR3 contains 15 residues.

This chain uses TRBV28 with TRBJ2-2, with TRBD1 matching 7 bases. The V segment lost 5 bases and the J segment 2 bases; nucleotides outside the gene matches: 8. The length of the CDR3 is 16 residues. Germline lookup yields CDR1 MDHEN and CDR2 SYDVKM. The DNA of the CDR3 is TGTGCCAGCAGTATTGTCGGGACAGCAAACACCGGGGAGCTGTTTTTT. This gives the protein CASSIVGTANTGELFF.

This clone showed up just once. J is TRBJ2-2 and V is TRBV24-1, with D maybe TRBD1 (6 bases). V lost 3 bases to trimming and J lost 7 bases, with 17 bases between them. This CDR3 is 16 amino acids long. From germline, CDR1 is KGHDR and CDR2 SFDVKD. As DNA, the CDR3 is TGTGCCACCAGTGATCCTCGGACAGCCAAAGGCGGGGAGCTGTTTTTT. Translation: CATSDPRTAKGGELFF.

The gene calls are TRBV4-1 and TRBJ1-1; D gene unclear. Germline V lookup: CDR1 MGHRA, CDR2 YSYEKL. This CDR3 has 15 amino acids. Trimming removed 6 bases from V and 1 base from J, with 15 bases in between. CDR3 nucleotide sequence: TGCGCCAGCAGTCCTGAGGAACTAACGAACACTGAAGCTTTCTTT. It codes for CASSPEELTNTEAFF.

The chain combines TRBV6-1 with TRBJ1-2; D gene ambiguous. Trimming stripped 4 bases from V and 2 bases from J, with 8 bases between. The CDR3 runs 13 residues. CDR1 is MNHNS, CDR2 SASEGT, per germline. The CDR3 reads CASSGALNYGYTF. The CDR3 DNA reads TGTGCCAGCAGTGGGGCCCTAAACTATGGCTACACCTTC.

This sequence joins TRBV5-4 and TRBJ1-2; no clear D gene. Germline CDR1 is SGHNT and CDR2 is YYREEE (reference sequence). This CDR3 spans 14 amino acids. With 0 bases removed from V and 3 bases from J, the gap between germline ends came to 9 bases. DNA for the CDR3: TGTGCCAGCAGCTTGGACCCGGTGGACTATGGCTACACCTTC. It yields the protein CASSLDPVDYGYTF.

The chain employs TRBV5-1 and TRBJ2-6; 10 positions agree with TRBD1. The CDR3 runs to 18 residues. V lost 4 bases and J lost 2; bases outside the gene matches: 9. Germline V gene sequence: CDR1 SGHRS, CDR2 YFSETQ. Here the CDR3 DNA reads TGCGCCAGCAGCGAAACCCCGGGACAGGGGACTGGGGCCAACGTCCTGACTTTC. Protein sequence: CASSETPGQGTGANVLTF.

The chain recombines TRBV6-2 or TRBV6-3 with TRBJ2-1; TRBD1 aligns across 9 bases. Germline loops: CDR1 MNHEY, CDR2 SVGEGT. The CDR3 runs to 15 residues. The V and J ends lost 6 bases and 4 bases, in that order; junction bases with no gene match: 7. CDR3 DNA sequence: TGTGCCAGCAGCACTTGGACAGGGGATTACAATGAGCAGTTCTTC. As protein: CASSTWTGDYNEQFF.

The V gene is TRBV24-1, the J gene TRBJ1-2; 9 nucleotides line up with TRBD1. The CDR3 contains 13 residues. Germline V gene lookup returns CDR1 KGHDR and CDR2 SFDVKD. V lost 6 bases, J lost 6 bases, and 4 bases stayed unmatched. The CDR3 spells CATSPGTGNGYTF. In DNA, the CDR3 is TGTGCCACCAGTCCTGGGACAGGGAATGGCTACACCTTC.

This clone was seen just once. The rearrangement joins TRBV5-4 to TRBJ2-3, with TRBD2 matching 11 bases. Per germline, CDR1 SGHNT and CDR2 YYREEE (reference sequence). CDR3 length: 16 residues. V lost 5 bases, J lost 3 bases, and 8 bases stayed unmatched. CDR3 sequence (DNA): TGTGCCAGCAGTAGGGAACTAGCGGGGGATACAGATACGCAGTATTTT. Amino acid sequence: CASSRELAGDTDTQYF.

A note on this clone: This same CDR3 is encoded by further DNA sequences in the sample. The chain employs TRBV2 and TRBJ1-2, with D perhaps TRBD1 (6 bases). V lost 3 bases to trimming and J lost 8 bases, with 10 bases between them. This CDR3 has 12 amino acids. Germline CDR1 reads SNHLY; CDR2 reads FYNNEI. CDR3 in amino acids: CASSEQGRGYTF. The CDR3 DNA is TGTGCCAGCAGTGAGCAGGGGAGAGGCTACACCTTC.

The rearrangement links TRBV6-4 to TRBJ1-3; D perhaps matches TRBD1 (6 bases). This CDR3 contains 15 residues. Germline CDR1 MRHNA, CDR2 SNTAGT. Trimming took off 0 bases at V and 2 bases at J, with 8 bases between the two ends. CDR3 region: CASSDSAGAGNTIYF. CDR3 DNA: TGTGCCAGCAGTGACTCGGCAGGGGCTGGAAACACCATATATTTT.

The rearrangement joins TRBV7-9 to TRBJ1-3, with D perhaps TRBD1 (5 bases). CDR1 is SEHNR and CDR2 is FQNEAQ in the germline V gene (reference sequence). CDR3 length equals 15 residues. Between the trimmed V and J ends, which lost 3 bases and 3 bases, there was a span of 12 bases. The CDR3 sequence: CASSLSQGLGNTIYF. The CDR3, as DNA: TGTGCCAGCAGCTTGTCGCAGGGACTTGGAAACACCATATATTTT. Together with reference TRBV7-9 and TRBJ1-3, the CDR3 gives the full variable domain: DTGVSQNPRHKITKRGQNVTFRCDPISEHNRLYWYRQTLGQGPEFLTYFQNEAQLEKSRLLSDRFSAERPKGSFSTLEIQRTEQGDSAMYLCASSLSQGLGNTIYFGEGSWLTVV.

The V and J genes are TRBV19 and TRBJ1-3; maybe TRBD1 (5 bases). The ends were cut back, 7 bases at V and 0 bases at J, with 13 bases in the middle. This CDR3 is 15 amino acids long. The germline V gene encodes CDR1 LNHDA and CDR2 SQIVND (reference sequence). The CDR3 is CASTPGGASGNTIYF. The CDR3, as DNA: TGTGCCAGTACCCCGGGCGGGGCCTCTGGAAACACCATATATTTT.

J is TRBJ1-1 and V is TRBV5-3; 7 nucleotides agree with TRBD1. TRBV5-3 is annotated as an ORF whose role is uncertain. The V and J ends lost 1 base and 0 bases, in that order; junction bases with no gene match: 6. CDR3 length equals 16 residues. The CDR3 here is CARSLRAGGMNTEAFF. In DNA form, the CDR3 reads TGTGCCAGAAGCTTGCGGGCAGGGGGGATGAACACTGAAGCTTTCTTT.

V usage is TRBV3-1 (or the pseudogene TRBV3-2) and J usage is TRBJ1-1, with D perhaps matching TRBD1 (6 bases). There are 15 residues in the CDR3. CDR1 is LGHDT and CDR2 is YNNKEL in the germline V gene (reference sequence). Between the trimmed V and J ends, which lost 0 bases and 0 bases, there was a span of 8 bases. CDR3 residues: CASSQDRGVNTEAFF. The CDR3 nucleotides are TGTGCCAGCAGCCAAGACAGGGGCGTGAACACTGAAGCTTTCTTT.

This rearrangement joins TRBV2 to TRBJ1-2; D gene ambiguous. The ends were cut back, 6 bases at V and 1 base at J, with 15 bases in the middle. Germline V CDR1 and CDR2: SNHLY, FYNNEI. The CDR3 sequence is 15 residues long. The CDR3 spells CASRRVFVGNYGYTF. CDR3 coding DNA: TGTGCCAGCAGGAGGGTCTTCGTGGGTAACTATGGCTACACCTTC.

The sample holds a few counts of this clone. This chain joins TRBV5-4 and TRBJ2-7; D may be TRBD1 (6 bases). Per the germline V gene, CDR1 is SGHNT and CDR2 is YYREEE (reference sequence). Trimming left V 3 bases short and J 2 bases short, with 18 bases between. This CDR3 region has 16 residues. Here the CDR3 DNA reads TGTGCCAGCAGCTCGCTATCGACAGGAGCGACCTACGAGCAGTACTTC. It encodes CASSSLSTGATYEQYF. The variable domain in full, with the rest retrieved from reference TRBV5-4 and TRBJ2-7, is ETGVTQSPTHLIKTRGQQVTLRCSSQSGHNTVSWYQQALGQGPQFIFQYYREEENGRGNFPPRFSGLQFPNYSSELNVNALELDDSALYLCASSSLSTGATYEQYFGPGTRLTVT.

The chain carries TRBV11-3 and TRBJ2-6, with D possibly matching TRBD2 (5 bases). The germline V gene has CDR1 SGHNT and CDR2 YENEEA. V was pared by 1 base and J by 0 bases, with 7 bases between. This CDR3 has 16 residues. The CDR3 here is CASSLGTFSGANVLTF. The CDR3 DNA sequence: TGTGCCAGCAGCTTAGGGACTTTCTCTGGGGCCAACGTCCTGACTTTC.

The chain links TRBV30 to TRBJ1-5; TRBD1 is a possible D gene (5 bases). The CDR3 has 18 residues. CDR1 GTSNPN and CDR2 SVGIG come from the germline V gene (reference sequence). V was pared by 4 bases and J by 6 bases, with 28 bases between. Here the CDR3 reads CAWIAPPSRKGLSQPQHF. The CDR3 DNA reads TGTGCCTGGATTGCCCCCCCTTCTCGGAAGGGGCTCAGTCAGCCCCAGCATTTT.